Listed here are 11 T cell receptor beta chains from one sample, sequenced in a study of T-cell memory formation after mild COVID-19. Using its own MiXCR run on the 5' RACE reads, TCRdb lists one record per CDR3 protein. Among about 470,000 distinct CDR3 sequences, 18% were seen once, and the ten largest hold over 9%. Material: PBMCs or a T cell subset sorted from them (not recorded which). The receptors were sampled from an adult woman who had mild COVID-19 (a few samples of this study predate the infection). Cell type and time point are not known.

The J gene is TRBJ1-2, the V gene TRBV6-2 or TRBV6-3; D is undetermined. The CDR3 runs 13 residues. Trimming took off 2 bases at V and 5 bases at J, with 9 bases between the two ends. Germline V gene data show CDR1 as MNHEY and CDR2 as SVGEGT. The CDR3 sequence is CASSYRAEYGYTF. CDR3 nucleotide sequence: TGTGCCAGCAGTTACCGGGCAGAATATGGCTACACCTTC.

The chain is built from TRBV9 and TRBJ2-3, with D maybe TRBD2 (6 bases). The germline V and J ends were trimmed by 2 bases and 6 bases, with 22 bases remaining between them. The CDR3 totals 17 residues. Germline V CDR1 and CDR2: SGDLS, YYNGEE. The CDR3 DNA sequence: TGTGCCAGCAGCGTCACCCCCACTGGGCGGGGAGAGGATACGCAGTATTTT. Its protein product is CASSVTPTGRGEDTQYF.

This clonotype was found many times. V gene TRBV19 combines with J gene TRBJ1-5; D unclear. The CDR3 totals 13 residues. Trimming pared 9 bases from V and 7 bases from J, leaving 16 bases between. Germline loops: CDR1 LNHDA, CDR2 SQIVND (reference sequence). CDR3 DNA sequence: TGTGCCAGCGCGCAGAACACCCAACAGCCCCAGCATTTT. Its protein product is CASAQNTQQPQHF.

This clonotype was counted a few times. The CDR3 here is CATSDRTTGTYEQYF. For the CDR3, the DNA is TGTGCCACCAGTGACCGGACGACAGGGACCTACGAGCAGTACTTC. V and J are TRBV24-1 and TRBJ2-7; 7 bases fit TRBD1. Germline CDR1 reads KGHDR; CDR2 reads SFDVKD. Trimming at V came to 4 bases and at J to 2 bases, leaving 7 bases not matched to a gene. The CDR3 has 15 amino acids.

This clonotype was seen more than once but under ten times. The chain uses TRBV11-2 and TRBJ2-5; 16 nucleotides align to TRBD2. This CDR3 spans 17 amino acids. Trimming took 6 bases from V and 5 from J; bases not matched to a gene: 9. Germline CDR1 is SGHAT and CDR2 is FQNNGV. CDR3 amino acids: CASSSGTSGGAMETQYF. The CDR3 DNA reads TGTGCCAGCAGTTCCGGGACTAGCGGGGGGGCCATGGAGACCCAGTACTTC.

This clonotype has only a few counts. V and J are TRBV20-1 and TRBJ2-7; D tentatively fits TRBD1 or TRBD2 (5 bases each). Trimming took off 2 bases at V and 3 bases at J, with 14 bases between the two ends. This CDR3 region has 14 residues. CDR1 is DFQATT and CDR2 is SNEGSKA in the germline V gene (reference sequence). CDR3: CSARPPGRHYEQYF. The CDR3 DNA is TGCAGTGCTAGACCCCCGGGACGGCACTACGAGCAGTACTTC.

This clonotype was found many times. The chain combines TRBV11-2 with TRBJ2-5, with a tentative D call TRBD2 (6 bases). Germline V lookup: CDR1 SGHAT, CDR2 FQNNGV. The V end was cut by 5 bases, the J end by 5 bases, with 12 bases between. This CDR3 comprises 13 residues. The CDR3 region is CASSPGVWETQYF. The CDR3 nucleotides read TGTGCCAGCAGCCCGGGGGTTTGGGAGACCCAGTACTTC.

This clonotype appeared a few times. This chain links TRBV4-2 with TRBJ2-3; D tentatively fits TRBD1 or TRBD2 (7 bases each). This CDR3 region has 18 residues. Trimming removed 1 base from V and 0 bases from J, with 17 bases in between. The germline V gene has CDR1 LGHNA and CDR2 YNFKEQ. Here the CDR3 DNA reads TGTGCCAGCAGCCAAGTCAGGGGGGGGTCGCTGAGCACAGATACGCAGTATTTT. It codes for CASSQVRGGSLSTDTQYF.

The chain uses TRBV7-3 and TRBJ2-3, with D perhaps matching TRBD1 (6 bases). Germline V CDR1 and CDR2: SGHTA, FQGTGA. The V end was cut by 4 bases, the J end by 3 bases, with 17 bases between. The CDR3 loop spans 16 amino acids. The CDR3 nucleotides read TGTGCCAGCAGCTACCAAACAGGGCTCTTAACAGATACGCAGTATTTT. Its protein product is CASSYQTGLLTDTQYF.

The V and J genes are TRBV15 and TRBJ2-1; D is unclear. The CDR3 sequence is 13 residues long. Deletions cut 0 bases from V and 5 bases from J, with 5 bases between. Germline assignment: CDR1 LNHNV and CDR2 YYDKDF (reference sequence). The CDR3 nucleotides are TGTGCCACCAGCAGAGACTTGAACAATGAGCAGTTCTTC. Protein sequence: CATSRDLNNEQFF.

The chain is built from TRBV12-3 or TRBV12-4 and TRBJ1-2, with D unresolved. V dropped 3 bases and J dropped 5 bases, with 7 bases sitting between them. There are 12 residues in the CDR3. The CDR3 DNA follows: TGTGCCAGCAGTTTCGCAGAATATGGCTACACCTTC. Translating it yields CASSFAEYGYTF.